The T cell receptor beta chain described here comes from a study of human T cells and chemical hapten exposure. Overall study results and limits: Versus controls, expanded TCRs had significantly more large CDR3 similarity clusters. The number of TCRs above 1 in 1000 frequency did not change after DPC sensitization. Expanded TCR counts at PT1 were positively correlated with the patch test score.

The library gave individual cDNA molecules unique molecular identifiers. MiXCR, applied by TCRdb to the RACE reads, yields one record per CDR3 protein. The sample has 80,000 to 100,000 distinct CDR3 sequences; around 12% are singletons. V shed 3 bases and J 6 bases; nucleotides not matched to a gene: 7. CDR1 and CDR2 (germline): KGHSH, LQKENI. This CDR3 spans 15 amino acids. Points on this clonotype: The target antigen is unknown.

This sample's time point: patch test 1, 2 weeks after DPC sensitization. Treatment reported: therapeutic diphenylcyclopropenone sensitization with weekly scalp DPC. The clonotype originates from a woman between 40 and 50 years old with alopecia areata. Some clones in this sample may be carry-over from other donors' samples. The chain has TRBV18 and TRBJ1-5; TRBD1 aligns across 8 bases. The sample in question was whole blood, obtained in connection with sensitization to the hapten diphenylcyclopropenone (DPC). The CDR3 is CASSPGVQGGQPQHF. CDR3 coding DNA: TGTGCCAGCTCACCGGGCGTACAGGGGGGTCAGCCCCAGCATTTT. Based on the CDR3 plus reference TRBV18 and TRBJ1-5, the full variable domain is NAGVMQNPRHLVRRRGQEARLRCSPMKGHSHVYWYRQLPEEGLKFMVYLQKENIIDESGMPKERFSAEFPKEGPSILRIQQVVRGDSAAYFCASSPGVQGGQPQHFGDGTRLSIL.